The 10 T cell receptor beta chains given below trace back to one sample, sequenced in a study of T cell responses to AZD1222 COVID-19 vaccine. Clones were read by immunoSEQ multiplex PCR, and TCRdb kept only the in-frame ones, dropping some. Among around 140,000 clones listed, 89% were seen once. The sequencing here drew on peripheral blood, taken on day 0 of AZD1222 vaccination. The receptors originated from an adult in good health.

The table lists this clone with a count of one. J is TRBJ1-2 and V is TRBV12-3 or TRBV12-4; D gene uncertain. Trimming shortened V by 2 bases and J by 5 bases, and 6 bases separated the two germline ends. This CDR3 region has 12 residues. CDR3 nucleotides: TGTGCCAGCAGTTTACTGGGGTATGGCTACACCTTC. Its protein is CASSLLGYGYTF.

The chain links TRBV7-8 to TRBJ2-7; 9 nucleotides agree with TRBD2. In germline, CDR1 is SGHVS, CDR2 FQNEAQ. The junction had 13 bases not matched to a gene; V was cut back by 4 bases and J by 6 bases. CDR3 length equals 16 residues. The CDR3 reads CASSWAGSGSFAEQYF. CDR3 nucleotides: TGTGCCAGCAGCTGGGCTGGTAGCGGGAGTTTCGCCGAGCAGTACTTC.

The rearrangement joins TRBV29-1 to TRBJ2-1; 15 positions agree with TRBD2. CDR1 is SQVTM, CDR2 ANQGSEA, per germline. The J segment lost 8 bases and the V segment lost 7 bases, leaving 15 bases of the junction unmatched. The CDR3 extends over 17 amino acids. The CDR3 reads CSAPRGLAGGPRDEQFF. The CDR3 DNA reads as TGCAGCGCCCCCCGAGGACTAGCGGGAGGGCCACGCGATGAGCAGTTCTTC.

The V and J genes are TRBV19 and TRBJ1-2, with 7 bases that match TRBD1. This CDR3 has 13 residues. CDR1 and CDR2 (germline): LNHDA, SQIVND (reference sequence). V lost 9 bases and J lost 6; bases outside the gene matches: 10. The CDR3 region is CASNRGKVDGYTF. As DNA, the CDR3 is TGTGCCAGCAACAGGGGTAAGGTCGATGGCTACACCTTC.

CDR3 bases: TGTGCCAGTGGGGGGCGGAGCTCCTACGAGCAGTACTTC. As protein: CASGGRSSYEQYF. The V call is TRBV28, the J call TRBJ2-7; perhaps D is TRBD1 or TRBD2 (6 bases each). This CDR3 comprises 13 residues. The ends were cut back, 9 bases at V and 0 bases at J, with 12 bases in the middle. Per the germline V gene, CDR1 is MDHEN and CDR2 is SYDVKM.

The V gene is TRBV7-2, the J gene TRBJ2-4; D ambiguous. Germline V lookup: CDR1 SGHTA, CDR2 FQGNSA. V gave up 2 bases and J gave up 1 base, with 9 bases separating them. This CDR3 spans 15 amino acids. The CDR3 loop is CASSLTGSAKNIQYF. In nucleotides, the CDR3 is TGTGCCAGCAGCTTAACCGGTTCGGCCAAAAACATTCAGTACTTC.

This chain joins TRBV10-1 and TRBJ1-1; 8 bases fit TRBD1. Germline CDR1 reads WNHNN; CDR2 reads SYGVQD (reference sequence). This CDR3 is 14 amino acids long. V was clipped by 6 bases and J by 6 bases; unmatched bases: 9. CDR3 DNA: TGCGCCAGCAGACCGGACAGGGCCAGTGCTGAAGCTTTCTTT. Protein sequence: CASRPDRASAEAFF.

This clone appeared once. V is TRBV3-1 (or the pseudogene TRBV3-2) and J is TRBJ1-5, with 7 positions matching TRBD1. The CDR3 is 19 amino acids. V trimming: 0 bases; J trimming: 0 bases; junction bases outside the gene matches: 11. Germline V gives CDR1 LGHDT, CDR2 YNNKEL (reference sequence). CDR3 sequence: CASSQDIGQEFHSNQPQHF. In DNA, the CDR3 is TGTGCCAGCAGCCAAGATATAGGACAGGAGTTCCATAGCAATCAGCCCCAGCATTTT.

Here the CDR3 DNA reads TGTGCCAGCACCAAGGGGAAGATTAGCAATCAGCCCCAGCATTTT. Its protein product is CASTKGKISNQPQHF. The gene calls are TRBV28 and TRBJ1-5, with D perhaps matching TRBD1 (5 bases). CDR3 length: 15 residues. Germline-derived CDR1 and CDR2 are MDHEN and SYDVKM. The ends were cut back, 7 bases at V and 0 bases at J, with 13 bases in the middle.

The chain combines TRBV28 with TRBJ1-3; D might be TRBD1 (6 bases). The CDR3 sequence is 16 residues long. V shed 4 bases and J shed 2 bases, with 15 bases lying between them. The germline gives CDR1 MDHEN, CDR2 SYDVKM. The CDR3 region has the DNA TGTGCCAGCAGTTCCCTACAGGGAACGGCTGGAAACACCATATATTTT. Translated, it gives CASSSLQGTAGNTIYF.